This TCR beta chain was sequenced for a study of blood T cell repertoires in COVID-19. About the study: Samples representing acute and convalescent COVID-19 were sourced from the United States, Italy and Spain.

The CDR3 consists of 18 residues. The junction had 12 bases not matched to a gene; V was cut back by 0 bases and J by 3 bases. CDR1 SGHTS and CDR2 YDEGEE come from the germline V gene. Only in-frame clones appear in the TCRdb table, and some are missing; sequencing was by immunoSEQ multiplex PCR. The table lists about 260,000 clones, around 87% of them singletons. Patients from Seattle were sampled longitudinally, starting during active infection. The J gene is TRBJ1-5, the V gene TRBV5-8; 7 bases line up with TRBD1. Sequenced input: peripheral blood. The origin of this receptor is a woman aged 55-69 years with COVID-19, enrolled during active disease. The CDR3 DNA reads as TGTGCCAGCAGCTTGGACCGGGGCGGACAGGATTACAATCAGCCCCAGCATTTT. Translated, it gives CASSLDRGGQDYNQPQHF.